The T cell receptor beta chain described here comes from a study of blood T cell repertoires in COVID-19. Study background: Researchers got acute and convalescent COVID-19 samples from the United States, Italy and Spain.

Produced via immunoSEQ multiplex PCR; TCRdb's table is partial and in-frame only. This sample has about 140,000 clones, with 75% to 90% found just once. Germline values: CDR1 LNHNV, CDR2 YYDKDF (reference sequence). The germline V and J ends were trimmed by 0 bases and 0 bases, with 8 bases remaining between them. This CDR3 comprises 16 residues. The chain recombines TRBV15 with TRBJ2-2; D is possibly TRBD2 (5 bases). The material sequenced was peripheral blood. This TCR derives from a woman of 80 years or more with acute or convalescent COVID-19. The CDR3 spells CATSRERVANTGELFF. The DNA for the CDR3 is TGTGCCACCAGCAGAGAGAGGGTAGCGAACACCGGGGAGCTGTTTTTT.